The following is a TCR beta chain sequence with its context. Its antigen is as yet unknown. Profiled with immunoSEQ multiplex PCR; TCRdb holds only in-frame clones, not every one. This table holds fewer than 2,000 clones, approximately 60% found once. These data come from a study of CD39 and CD103 CD8 tumor-infiltrating T cells. Study background: Repertoire comparisons were shown for four patients, including a melanoma patient. Study observations and caveats: DP CD8 TILs appeared more oligoclonal than DN and SP CD8 TILs and blood memory CD8 T cells. DP TIL clonotypes were rarely found in blood or uninvolved lymph node.

V lost 0 bases and J 4 bases, leaving 16 bases between the germline ends. The length of the CDR3 is 16 residues. The germline V gene encodes CDR1 SNHLY and CDR2 FYNNEI. The chain is built from TRBV2 and TRBJ2-7; TRBD1 might be the D (6 bases). Sequencing was done on a sample of CD39- CD103+ CD8+ T cells sorted from the tumor. Described subset: CD103+CD39- single-positive CD45RA- CD8 T cells. This clonotype originated in a human donor with head and neck squamous cell carcinoma. The CDR3: CASSEADMTRGYEQYF. The DNA of the CDR3 is TGTGCCAGCAGTGAAGCCGATATGACCAGGGGATACGAGCAGTACTTC.